This record concerns one T cell receptor (beta chain) sequence. The primer mix had 60 Vbeta and 13 Jbeta primers. Sequencing used immunoSEQ multiplex PCR; TCRdb keeps in-frame clones, though not all of them. The sample holds 200,000 or so clones, around 82% seen once. The data belong to a study of cytomegalovirus exposure and HLA in healthy donors. Sequencing was done on a sample of PBMCs. This clonotype originated in a woman aged 30 to 39 in good health and CMV-seronegative.

The CDR3 is CASRAVRETYEQYF. In DNA, the CDR3 is TGTGCCAGCAGGGCGGTGAGAGAAACCTACGAGCAGTACTTC. This rearrangement joins TRBV6-1 to TRBJ2-7; D remains ambiguous. The CDR3 has 14 residues. Trimming left V 6 bases short and J 2 bases short, with 14 bases between. Germline assignment: CDR1 MNHNS and CDR2 SASEGT.